These 20 T cell receptor beta chains came from one sample sequenced in a study of post-analysis software for immune sequencing data. These receptors are not linked to any known antigen. Prepared libraries of TCR beta cDNA carried unique molecular identifiers. MiXCR, run by TCRdb on the PCR reads, gives a single entry per CDR3 protein. Among about 430,000 distinct CDR3 sequences listed, 30% to 40% were seen once. The study's findings and limits: Several TRBV segments (TRBV5-6, TRBV5-1 and TRBV20-1 among them) occurred more frequently in patients than in controls.

Material for sequencing was blood. The source of these receptors is a girl aged 2 to 10 with multiple sclerosis.

This clonotype was recorded once. Its ends do not fully match the called genes, so a read error is possible. The chain links TRBV7-3 to TRBJ1-5; a weak D match, TRBD1 (6 bases). Germline values: CDR1 SGHTA, CDR2 FQGTGA. This CDR3 spans 18 amino acids. The CDR3 is CASSPGQGIPYSNRPQHF. Here the CDR3 DNA reads TGTGCCAGCAGCCCGGGGCAGGGGATACCCTATAGCAATCGGCCCCAGCATTTT. Looking up the rest from reference TRBV7-3 and TRBJ1-5 gives the full variable domain: GAGVSQTPSNKVTEKGKYVELRCDPISGHTALYWYRQSLGQGPEFLIYFQGTGAADDSGLPNDRFFAVRPEGSVSTLKIQRTERGDSAVYLCASSPGQGIPYSNRPQHFGDGTRLSIL.

The rearrangement uses TRBV24-1 and TRBJ2-1, with 7 bases lining up with TRBD2. Germline-derived CDR1 and CDR2 are KGHDR and SFDVKD. The ends lost 3 bases at V and 8 bases at J; junction bases unmatched: 9. This CDR3 contains 15 residues. The CDR3 DNA reads TGTGCCACCAGTGATCCTCTAGCGGAGGGCTATGAGCAGTTCTTC. It specifies CATSDPLAEGYEQFF.

The V gene is TRBV10-2, the J gene TRBJ1-1; 8 nucleotides line up with TRBD1. The CDR3 length is 14 residues. In germline, CDR1 is WSHSY, CDR2 SAAADI. Trimming took 6 bases from V and 7 from J; bases not matched to a gene: 10. The CDR3, as DNA: TGCGCCAGCAGCGTCCAGGGGGCCTTTAGTGAAGCTTTCTTT. Its translation is CASSVQGAFSEAFF.

This clonotype was recorded a few times. This chain links TRBV3-1 with TRBJ1-2, with D perhaps TRBD1 (5 bases). Trimming pared 0 bases from V and 4 bases from J, leaving 9 bases between. The CDR3 covers 14 residues. Germline CDR1 and CDR2: LGHDT and YNNKEL (reference sequence). The CDR3 sequence: CASSQEGAGYGYTF. The CDR3 DNA is TGTGCCAGCAGCCAAGAAGGGGCAGGCTATGGCTACACCTTC.

The genes are TRBV6-5 and TRBJ1-2; 8 bases agree with TRBD1. Trimming at V came to 6 bases and at J to 4 bases, leaving 7 bases not matched to a gene. Germline lookup yields CDR1 MNHEY and CDR2 SVGAGI. CDR3 length: 14 amino acids. This chain's CDR3 is CASRRQGPTYGYTF. The DNA for the CDR3 is TGTGCCAGCAGGAGACAGGGGCCCACCTATGGCTACACCTTC.

This clonotype was counted between two and nine times. This chain links TRBV11-3 with TRBJ2-1; the match to TRBD1 covers 8 bases. The CDR3 length is 16 residues. The J segment lost 7 bases and the V segment lost 2 bases, leaving 10 bases of the junction unmatched. Looked up from germline, CDR1 is SGHNT and CDR2 is YENEEA. Written as DNA, the CDR3 is TGTGCCAGCAGCTTAAGTGTTGGGCAGGGGGCTAATGAGCAGTTCTTC. Translated: CASSLSVGQGANEQFF.

The CDR3 loop is CASSGGSPYNEQFF. The CDR3, as DNA: TGTGCCAGCAGCGGGGGATCACCCTACAATGAGCAGTTCTTC. The chain combines TRBV3-1 with TRBJ2-1; tentatively, D is TRBD1 or TRBD2 (5 bases each). The V and J ends lost 5 bases and 2 bases respectively, with 10 bases between them. Looked up from germline, CDR1 is LGHDT and CDR2 is YNNKEL (reference sequence). CDR3 length: 14 residues.

The sample holds a few counts of this clonotype. The chain has TRBV6-2 or TRBV6-3 and TRBJ2-5; D is perhaps TRBD1 (5 bases). The J call may not be correct, given that the DNA end is closer to TRBJ2-7. Germline V gene lookup returns CDR1 MNHEY and CDR2 SVGEGT. This CDR3 has 15 residues. The CDR3 protein is CASSSPTGIYYEQYF. The CDR3 nucleotides read TGTGCCAGCAGTTCCCCCACAGGAATTTACTACGAGCAGTACTTC.

This clonotype was seen a handful of times. V gene TRBV27 combines with J gene TRBJ1-2, with unresolved D. Trimming stripped 3 bases from V and 6 bases from J, with 11 bases between. Germline V gene sequence: CDR1 MNHEY, CDR2 SMNVEV (reference sequence). The CDR3 runs 13 residues. CDR3 coding DNA: TGTGCCAGCAGTTTGGTACCCTCGGATGGCTACACCTTC. Amino acids: CASSLVPSDGYTF.

With respect to this clonotype: Sequence at one end of the junction differs from germline and may be a read error. The CDR3 DNA reads TGCGCCGGCAGCTTGTTCTGGTCCACAGATACGCAGTATTTT. It is translated as CAGSLFWSTDTQYF. V is TRBV5-1 and J is TRBJ2-3; D call uncertain. Per the germline V gene, CDR1 is SGHRS and CDR2 is YFSETQ. CDR3 length: 14 amino acids.

This chain uses TRBV19 with TRBJ2-1; 7 bases map to TRBD2. Germline CDR1 reads LNHDA; CDR2 reads SQIVND (reference sequence). The V segment lost 1 base and the J segment 0 bases; nucleotides outside the gene matches: 0. The CDR3 loop spans 15 amino acids. In DNA form, the CDR3 reads TGTGCCAGTAGTATAGGGGACTACTCCTACAATGAGCAGTTCTTC. It yields the protein CASSIGDYSYNEQFF.

This clonotype has only a few counts. The rearrangement uses TRBV12-3 or TRBV12-4 and TRBJ2-6; no reliable D call. V dropped 1 base and J dropped 2 bases, with 6 bases sitting between them. This CDR3 has 15 amino acids. CDR3 residues: CASSLDLPGANVLTF. CDR3 DNA sequence: TGTGCCAGCAGTTTAGACTTGCCTGGGGCCAACGTCCTGACTTTC.

The sample holds many counts of this clonotype. The chain combines TRBV7-2 with TRBJ2-3; the match to TRBD2 covers 7 bases. Germline values: CDR1 SGHTA, CDR2 FQGNSA. Trimming at V came to 1 base and at J to 6 bases, leaving 1 base not matched to a gene. CDR3 size: 13 residues. The DNA of the CDR3 is TGTGCCAGCAGCTTAGGAGCGGGGGATACGCAGTATTTT. It translates to CASSLGAGDTQYF.

This clonotype was seen a handful of times. CDR3 protein: CASSLEEATDTQYF. The CDR3 region has the DNA TGCGCCAGCAGCTTGGAGGAGGCCACAGATACGCAGTATTTT. The chain employs TRBV5-1 and TRBJ2-3; perhaps TRBD2 as D (5 bases). The ends were cut back, 0 bases at V and 2 bases at J, with 7 bases in the middle. Per the germline V gene, CDR1 is SGHRS and CDR2 is YFSETQ. This CDR3 is 14 amino acids long.

This rearrangement joins TRBV12-3 or TRBV12-4 to TRBJ1-1, with TRBD1 matching 7 bases. V was clipped by 10 bases and J by 6 bases; unmatched bases: 8. The CDR3 length is 12 residues. DNA for the CDR3: TGTGCCACCCACGAGGGGGCTTCTGAAGCTTTCTTT. It specifies CATHEGASEAFF.

The V and J genes are TRBV7-9 and TRBJ2-7; D might be TRBD1 (6 bases). Matching the DNA end better, TRBJ2-5 makes the J call doubtful. The CDR3 spans 15 residues. Germline CDR1 is SEHNR and CDR2 is FQNEAQ (reference sequence). The CDR3 here is CASSRTGSGRETQYF. CDR3 in DNA: TGTGCCAGCAGCCGCACAGGGTCCGGGCGAGAGACCCAGTACTTC.

In this sample, this clonotype turned up once. The chain couples TRBV12-3 or TRBV12-4 to TRBJ2-1; D tentatively fits TRBD1 or TRBD2 (5 bases each). Trimming pared 1 base from V and 0 bases from J, leaving 10 bases between. There are 16 residues in the CDR3. CDR3 coding DNA: TGTGCCAGCAGTTTAGGAGGGGCTCGCTCCTACAATGAGCAGTTCTTC. Translation: CASSLGGARSYNEQFF.

The rearrangement links TRBV5-1 to TRBJ1-2; D might be TRBD1 (6 bases). This CDR3 region has 15 residues. Germline CDR1 and CDR2: SGHRS and YFSETQ. The V end was cut by 4 bases, the J end by 2 bases, with 15 bases between. The chain's CDR3 is CASSLIQGLNYGYTF. DNA for the CDR3: TGCGCCAGCAGCCTGATACAGGGTCTCAACTATGGCTACACCTTC.

CDR3 nucleotide sequence: TGTGCCAGCAGTGAATATACTGAGGGGGCTAACGTCGAGTATGGAAAACTGTTTTTT. Encoded protein: CASSEYTEGANVEYGKLFF. The chain employs TRBV25-1 and TRBJ1-4, with 7 bases matching TRBD1. V lost 0 bases, J lost 10 bases, and 20 bases stayed unmatched. CDR1 is MGHDK and CDR2 is SYGVNS in the germline V gene. The CDR3 runs 19 residues.

This clonotype was observed a few times. The rearrangement joins TRBV4-1 to TRBJ1-6; 11 bases fit TRBD1. J was trimmed by 7 bases and V by 4 bases; bases with no gene match: 3. Germline V gene sequence: CDR1 MGHRA, CDR2 YSYEKL. The CDR3 is 15 amino acids. The CDR3 nucleotides are TGCGCCAGCAGCCGGGACAGGGGGGAGAATTCACCCCTCCACTTT. Translating it yields CASSRDRGENSPLHF.